The 9 T cell receptor beta chains presented below share a single source sample, sequenced in a study of CD8 T cells in Susac syndrome. RNA amounts of about 0.5 to 1 ug underwent reverse transcription with random hexamers. A single record per CDR3 protein comes from TCRdb applying MiXCR to the immunoSEQ multiplex PCR reads. The sample holds about 120,000 distinct CDR3 sequences, around 90% seen once. Material: CD4+ T cells from PBMCs. All receptors derive from a human donor in good health.

This clonotype showed up just once. The V call is TRBV6-5, the J call TRBJ2-1; 7 nucleotides match TRBD2. CDR1 and CDR2 (germline): MNHEY, SVGAGI. The CDR3 is made up of 14 amino acids. After removal of 7 bases from V and 7 bases from J, the junction contained 10 bases not matched to a gene. As DNA, the CDR3 is TGTGCCAGCAAGGGGTCGGGGGGAGGAAATGAGCAGTTCTTC. Translating gives CASKGSGGGNEQFF.

The rearrangement uses TRBV29-1 and TRBJ1-2, with no clear D. V lost 2 bases, J lost 8 bases, and 24 bases lay in between. The length of the CDR3 is 16 residues. The germline gives CDR1 SQVTM, CDR2 ANQGSEA. The chain's CDR3 is CSVEILLGGKLWGYTF. For the CDR3, the DNA is TGCAGCGTTGAAATCCTGTTGGGCGGAAAACTATGGGGCTACACCTTC.

This chain uses TRBV20-1 with TRBJ1-2, with TRBD1 matching over 10 bases. V lost 6 bases to trimming and J lost 6 bases; unmatched junction nucleotides: 13. The CDR3 has 15 amino acids. The germline CDR1 and CDR2 sequences are DFQATT and SNEGSKA (reference sequence). CDR3 sequence: CSAAGQGLYRDGYTF. For the CDR3, the DNA is TGCAGTGCCGCGGGACAGGGGTTGTATCGCGATGGCTACACCTTC.

Written as DNA, the CDR3 is TGCAGTGCTCAGGGGCAGATCTATGGCTACACCTTC. This translates into CSAQGQIYGYTF. J is TRBJ1-2 and V is TRBV20-1; tentatively, D is TRBD1 (6 bases). Trimming stripped 5 bases from V and 4 bases from J, with 11 bases between. The germline V gene has CDR1 DFQATT and CDR2 SNEGSKA (reference sequence). This CDR3 has 12 residues.

The genes are TRBV18 and TRBJ1-5; D is undetermined. Looked up from germline, CDR1 is KGHSH and CDR2 is LQKENI. This CDR3 comprises 14 residues. V lost 5 bases, J lost 0 bases, and 8 bases lay in between. Here the CDR3 reads CASSVDGSNQPQHF. CDR3 in DNA: TGTGCCAGCTCAGTGGACGGTAGCAATCAGCCCCAGCATTTT.

The V and J genes are TRBV6-5 and TRBJ2-3, with 7 bases matching TRBD2. Germline CDR1 and CDR2: MNHEY and SVGAGI. V lost 4 bases and J lost 0; bases outside the gene matches: 1. CDR3 size: 14 residues. This CDR3 is CASSFSGSTDTQYF. CDR3 coding DNA: TGTGCCAGCAGTTTTAGCGGGAGCACAGATACGCAGTATTTT.

V usage is TRBV7-2 and J usage is TRBJ2-1, with D unclear. Germline V gives CDR1 SGHTA, CDR2 FQGNSA. This CDR3 has 11 amino acids. Trimming stripped 5 bases from V and 9 bases from J, with 8 bases between. CDR3 DNA sequence: TGTGCCAGCAGCGCAACTACTGAGCAGTTCTTC. Translating gives CASSATTEQFF.

The chain links TRBV23-1 to TRBJ2-5; no definite D call. TRBV23-1 is marked as an open reading frame, function uncertain. V was pared by 8 bases and J by 12 bases, with 37 bases between. The CDR3 length is 18 residues. In DNA, the CDR3 is TGCGCCAGCTCCTCCTCCCCCATGTGCCGATGGAGCCGCCCACCTAAGTACTTC. Amino acid sequence: CASSSSPMCRWSRPPKYF.

The chain couples TRBV7-2 to TRBJ1-2; 7 bases fit TRBD1. The CDR3 extends over 14 amino acids. J was trimmed by 4 bases and V by 5 bases; bases with no gene match: 7. Germline CDR1 and CDR2: SGHTA and FQGNSA. The CDR3 DNA reads TGTGCCAGCAGCGAAAGTCCAGGGGGCTATGGCTACACCTTC. Its translation is CASSESPGGYGYTF.